Listed here are 30 T cell receptor beta chains from one sample, sequenced in a study of low-dose radiotherapy and immunotherapy resistance in tumors. Primers used for first-strand cDNA, a TRAV- and TRBV-specific set, covered both alpha and beta chains. TCR amplification involved 20 PCR cycles with a constant-region primer and V-primer adapter. Using its own MiXCR run on the reads, TCRdb lists one record per CDR3 protein. Among around 80,000 distinct CDR3 sequences listed, 17% were seen once. Described time point: after trial treatment. The treatment was: LDRT plus nivolumab, ipilimumab, low-dose cyclophosphamide and aspirin (RACIN trial). The sequences come from PBMCs, collected after low-dose radiotherapy plus immunotherapy. These receptors came from a male donor with prostate cancer.

This chain uses TRBV12-3 or TRBV12-4 with TRBJ2-1; 9 nucleotides match TRBD2. The V and J ends lost 1 base and 8 bases, in that order; junction bases with no gene match: 3. The length of the CDR3 is 14 residues. CDR3 region: CASSLERGADEQFF. For the CDR3, the DNA is TGTGCCAGCAGTTTAGAGCGGGGGGCGGATGAGCAGTTCTTC.

At least ten counts were recorded for this clonotype. The chain's CDR3 is CASSLLGTSGRRETQYF. The CDR3 DNA is TGTGCCAGCAGCTTACTCGGGACTAGCGGGAGACGAGAGACCCAGTACTTC. The V and J genes are TRBV7-9 and TRBJ2-5, with 14 nucleotides matching TRBD2. The germline gives CDR1 SEHNR, CDR2 FQNEAQ (reference sequence). With 2 bases clipped from V and 4 bases from J, the junction kept 6 bases outside the gene matches. The CDR3 has 17 residues.

This clonotype occurred many times. The V and J genes are TRBV4-2 and TRBJ2-7; D is unclear. Germline V gene sequence: CDR1 LGHNA, CDR2 YNFKEQ. The CDR3 is 13 residues long. With 10 bases removed from V and 0 bases from J, the gap between germline ends came to 13 bases. CDR3 region: CAKLEHSSYEQYF. For the CDR3, the DNA is TGTGCCAAACTCGAACATAGCTCCTACGAGCAGTACTTC.

DNA for the CDR3: TGTGCCAGCAGCTTACTGGGAGTTTACAATGAGCAGTTCTTC. It is translated as CASSLLGVYNEQFF. V and J are TRBV7-8 and TRBJ2-1, with D perhaps matching TRBD2 (5 bases). Germline V CDR1 and CDR2: SGHVS, FQNEAQ. The V end was cut by 2 bases, the J end by 4 bases, with 9 bases between. The CDR3 runs 14 residues.

This chain uses TRBV29-1 with TRBJ2-2; TRBD2 matches at 8 bases. CDR1 SQVTM and CDR2 ANQGSEA come from the germline V gene. V was clipped by 6 bases and J by 0 bases; unmatched bases: 3. The CDR3 spans 14 residues. The CDR3 loop is CSVASGPNTGELFF. The CDR3, as DNA: TGCAGCGTCGCTAGCGGGCCGAACACCGGGGAGCTGTTTTTT.

There are many counts of this clonotype. This rearrangement joins TRBV9 to TRBJ2-7; 7 nucleotides line up with TRBD2. CDR1 is SGDLS and CDR2 is YYNGEE in the germline V gene. CDR3 size: 16 residues. V was pared by 4 bases and J by 0 bases, with 10 bases of the junction left unmatched. CDR3 bases: TGTGCCAGCAGCCTAGCGGAGGGCCCCGGCTCCTACGAGCAGTACTTC. Amino acid sequence: CASSLAEGPGSYEQYF.

The table lists this clonotype with many counts. The gene calls are TRBV10-3 and TRBJ1-1; no clear D. The germline V and J ends were trimmed by 0 bases and 7 bases, with 9 bases remaining between them. CDR3 length: 13 residues. Germline V CDR1 and CDR2: ENHRY, SYGVKD. This chain's CDR3 is CAISESKEGEAFF. The CDR3 DNA reads as TGTGCCATCAGTGAGTCGAAGGAAGGTGAAGCTTTCTTT.

Concerning this clonotype: Since a far larger clone is one base different, this is likely a read error. The rearrangement uses TRBV5-4 and TRBJ2-3, with 8 bases lining up with TRBD2. The CDR3 extends over 16 amino acids. In germline, CDR1 is SGHNT, CDR2 YYREEE (reference sequence). CDR3 in amino acids: CASSSQREYGTVTQYF. The CDR3 region has the DNA TGCGCCAGCAGCTCCCAGCGGGAGTATGGCACAGTTACGCAGTATTTT.

This clonotype was recorded at least ten times. The V and J genes are TRBV29-1 and TRBJ2-2; no clear D. Trimming shortened V by 8 bases and J by 0 bases, and 10 bases separated the two germline ends. The CDR3 is made up of 13 amino acids. Germline V gene sequence: CDR1 SQVTM, CDR2 ANQGSEA. The CDR3 spells CSIGRSNTGELFF. The DNA for the CDR3 is TGCAGCATCGGGCGTTCGAACACCGGGGAGCTGTTTTTT.

A remark on this clonotype: Being one base from a much bigger clone, this may be a read error. The chain couples TRBV7-2 to TRBJ2-1, with TRBD2 identical over 10 bases. The V gene end was trimmed by 0 bases and the J gene end by 11 bases; junction bases not matched to a gene: 10. The CDR3 extends over 16 amino acids. Germline V lookup: CDR1 SGHTA, CDR2 FQGNSA. The CDR3, as DNA: TGTGCCAGCAGCTTAGCGCGGGTAACTAGCGGGACAAAGCAGTTCTTC. The encoded protein is CASSLARVTSGTKQFF.

This clonotype was counted many times. The rearrangement uses TRBV6-2 or TRBV6-3 and TRBJ2-3; possible D gene TRBD2, 5 bases. From germline, CDR1 is MNHEY and CDR2 SVGEGT. Trimming removed 6 bases from V and 0 bases from J, with 10 bases in between. CDR3 length equals 14 residues. The CDR3 region has the DNA TGTGCCAGCAGAGCGGTTACTAGCACAGATACGCAGTATTTT. It codes for CASRAVTSTDTQYF.

This clonotype was counted many times. This sequence joins TRBV4-2 and TRBJ2-7; TRBD2 agrees at 9 bases. The CDR3 length is 16 residues. In germline, CDR1 is LGHNA, CDR2 YNFKEQ. V gave up 4 bases and J gave up 1 base; unmatched junction bases: 8. This CDR3 reads CASSPLGSGGSYEQYF. The DNA for the CDR3 is TGTGCCAGCAGCCCCCTGGGTAGCGGGGGTTCCTACGAGCAGTACTTC.

This clonotype was seen at least ten times. This chain joins TRBV18 and TRBJ2-7, with TRBD1 matching over 8 bases. Looked up from germline, CDR1 is KGHSH and CDR2 is LQKENI. The CDR3 totals 13 residues. J lost 4 bases, V lost 6 bases, and 5 bases had no gene match. The CDR3 reads CASSPGTGYEQYF. Written as DNA, the CDR3 is TGTGCCAGCTCTCCCGGGACAGGTTACGAGCAGTACTTC.

This clonotype was seen repeatedly, ten times or more. V is TRBV12-3 or TRBV12-4 and J is TRBJ2-7; D gene uncertain. V was pared by 6 bases and J by 2 bases, with 8 bases between. There are 12 residues in the CDR3. In DNA form, the CDR3 reads TGTGCCAGCAGGGTTGGCCCCTACGAGCAGTACTTC. It translates to CASRVGPYEQYF.

This clonotype was observed at least ten times. This chain connects TRBV20-1 to TRBJ1-1; D unresolved. Per germline, CDR1 DFQATT and CDR2 SNEGSKA (reference sequence). The CDR3 is 11 residues long. The ends were cut back, 2 bases at V and 8 bases at J, with 9 bases in the middle. The CDR3 bases are TGCAGTGCTAGAAAGGCCCAGGAAGCTTTCTTT. Protein: CSARKAQEAFF.

This clonotype was detected ten times or more. CDR3: CASSVRHSGTDTGELFF. CDR3 nucleotides: TGTGCCAGTAGTGTGCGACATAGCGGGACCGACACCGGGGAGCTGTTTTTT. The V gene is TRBV19, the J gene TRBJ2-2, with TRBD2 identical over 8 bases. Trimming took 5 bases from V and 3 from J; bases not matched to a gene: 11. The CDR3 covers 17 residues. Germline V gene sequence: CDR1 LNHDA, CDR2 SQIVND (reference sequence). Supplemented by reference TRBV19 and TRBJ2-2, the full variable domain reads DGGITQSPKYLFRKEGQNVTLSCEQNLNHDAMYWYRQDPGQGLRLIYYSQIVNDFQKGDIAEGYSVSREKKESFPLTVTSAQKNPTAFYLCASSVRHSGTDTGELFFGEGSRLTVL.

In this sample, this clonotype turned up many times. The chain has TRBV18 and TRBJ1-5, with 7 bases lining up with TRBD1. The junction had 8 bases not matched to a gene; V was cut back by 6 bases and J by 6 bases. Germline V gene sequence: CDR1 KGHSH, CDR2 LQKENI. This CDR3 is 14 amino acids long. CDR3 nucleotides: TGTGCCAGCTCCCCCGGGACAGTCGGTCAGCCCCAGCATTTT. Translation gives CASSPGTVGQPQHF.

The table lists this clonotype with many counts. The chain joins TRBV12-3 or TRBV12-4 to TRBJ2-2; TRBD2 matches at 13 bases. The CDR3 is 18 residues long. With 5 bases clipped from V and 2 bases from J, the junction kept 8 bases outside the gene matches. The CDR3 is CASSPRLAGGRNTGELFF. Here the CDR3 DNA reads TGTGCCAGCAGTCCTAGACTAGCGGGAGGTCGTAACACCGGGGAGCTGTTTTTT.

A word on this clonotype: A read error likely explains this, since a far larger clone differs by one base. This chain connects TRBV28 to TRBJ2-1, with 8 bases lining up with TRBD2. This CDR3 region has 18 residues. Per germline, CDR1 MDHEN and CDR2 SYDVKM. V lost 2 bases to trimming and J lost 10 bases; unmatched junction nucleotides: 19. The CDR3 sequence is CASSLTRVREGFLGEQFF. The DNA for the CDR3 is TGTGCCAGCAGTTTAACTAGGGTACGGGAGGGGTTTCTGGGGGAGCAGTTCTTC.

Many counts were recorded for this clonotype. V gene TRBV28 combines with J gene TRBJ2-7; D is uncertain. The CDR3 covers 12 residues. Trimming shortened V by 6 bases and J by 6 bases, and 12 bases separated the two germline ends. Germline values: CDR1 MDHEN, CDR2 SYDVKM. CDR3 protein: CASSTARSEQYF. The CDR3 DNA sequence: TGTGCCAGCAGCACCGCGCGTTCCGAGCAGTACTTC.

This clonotype showed up many times. The rearrangement joins TRBV11-1 to TRBJ1-1; a possible D gene is TRBD1 (5 bases). Germline V lookup: CDR1 SGHAT, CDR2 FQDESV (reference sequence). This CDR3 comprises 14 residues. Trimming removed 1 base from V and 0 bases from J, with 6 bases in between. The chain's CDR3 is CASSLGGMNTEAFF. CDR3 bases: TGTGCCAGCAGCTTAGGGGGGATGAACACTGAAGCTTTCTTT.

This clonotype was picked up a small number of times. The chain combines TRBV5-4 with TRBJ1-6, with TRBD1 matching over 10 bases. This CDR3 has 15 amino acids. From germline, CDR1 is SGHNT and CDR2 YYREEE (reference sequence). The trim removed 0 bases at V and 9 bases at J, leaving 3 bases unmatched. The CDR3 is CASSLGGTGVSPLHF. For the CDR3, the DNA is TGTGCCAGCAGCTTGGGTGGGACAGGGGTTTCACCCCTCCACTTT.

The table lists this clonotype with many counts. This sequence joins TRBV30 and TRBJ2-5, with a possible D match to TRBD1 (6 bases). V lost 0 bases and J 5 bases, leaving 16 bases between the germline ends. The CDR3 totals 15 residues. Per germline, CDR1 GTSNPN and CDR2 SVGIG (reference sequence). The CDR3 is CAWSVRWTVRETQYF. The CDR3, as DNA: TGTGCCTGGAGTGTACGGTGGACAGTTCGGGAGACCCAGTACTTC. Drawing the rest from reference TRBV30 and TRBJ2-5, the complete variable domain is SQTIHQWPATLVQPVGSPLSLECTVEGTSNPNLYWYRQAAGRGLQLLFYSVGIGQISSEVPQNLSASRPQDRQFILSSKKLLLSDSGFYLCAWSVRWTVRETQYFGPGTRLLVL.

This clonotype was counted at least ten times. This chain connects TRBV29-1 to TRBJ2-7; D might be TRBD1 or TRBD2, each matching 5 bases. The CDR3 loop spans 12 amino acids. Per the germline V gene, CDR1 is SQVTM and CDR2 is ANQGSEA. V was trimmed by 6 bases and J by 0 bases, leaving 9 bases between them. The CDR3 DNA sequence: TGCAGCGTGGGGGTCAGCTCCTACGAGCAGTACTTC. As protein: CSVGVSSYEQYF.

Note on this clonotype: It differs at one base from a far larger clone, so likely a read error. V is TRBV5-5 and J is TRBJ2-1; 7 nucleotides align to TRBD1. In germline, CDR1 is SGHKS, CDR2 YYEKEE (reference sequence). CDR3 size: 14 residues. J was trimmed by 10 bases and V by 2 bases; bases with no gene match: 9. In DNA, the CDR3 is TGTGCCAGCAGCTTAACAGGGGTAACCTACGAGCAGTTCTTC. Its translation is CASSLTGVTYEQFF.

In its sample, this clonotype was seen many times. V usage is TRBV27 and J usage is TRBJ1-6; no clear D gene. Per the germline V gene, CDR1 is MNHEY and CDR2 is SMNVEV (reference sequence). The V end was cut by 6 bases, the J end by 4 bases, with 10 bases between. The CDR3 covers 14 residues. The CDR3, as DNA: TGTGCCAGCAGAGGTCCTGCTTATAATTCACCCCTCCACTTT. It encodes CASRGPAYNSPLHF.

This clonotype has a count of ten or more. The V gene is TRBV3-1, the J gene TRBJ2-6; unclear D gene. CDR1 is LGHDT, CDR2 YNNKEL, per germline (reference sequence). CDR3 length: 16 residues. The ends were cut back, 5 bases at V and 0 bases at J, with 11 bases in the middle. The CDR3 spells CASSTQRSSGANVLTF. In DNA form, the CDR3 reads TGTGCCAGCAGCACTCAACGCAGCTCTGGGGCCAACGTCCTGACTTTC.

This clonotype was seen at least ten times. The V and J genes are TRBV20-1 and TRBJ2-4; possible D gene TRBD1, 6 bases. CDR3 length: 13 residues. Looked up from germline, CDR1 is DFQATT and CDR2 is SNEGSKA (reference sequence). Trimming removed 3 bases from V and 5 bases from J, with 11 bases in between. The CDR3 spells CSASGGQQNIQYF. The CDR3 nucleotides are TGCAGTGCTAGTGGAGGACAGCAAAACATTCAGTACTTC.

Remarks on this clonotype: A read error likely explains this, since a far larger clone differs by one base. The chain links TRBV26 to TRBJ2-3. TRBV26 is flagged as a pseudogene. The CDR3 consists of 13 residues. For the CDR3, the DNA is TGTGTCACCGTGAATCCTAGCACAGATACGCAGTATTTT. It encodes CVTVNPSTDTQYF.

This clonotype was detected ten times or more. The V and J genes are TRBV30 and TRBJ2-5; D is possibly TRBD1 (6 bases). Germline assignment: CDR1 GTSNPN and CDR2 SVGIG (reference sequence). This CDR3 comprises 12 residues. The V gene lost 5 bases and the J gene lost 5 bases, with 12 bases spanning the gap. The CDR3 sequence: CAWGRQGETQYF. The CDR3 region has the DNA TGTGCCTGGGGACGGCAGGGGGAGACCCAGTACTTC. The full variable domain, completed using reference TRBV30 and TRBJ2-5, is SQTIHQWPATLVQPVGSPLSLECTVEGTSNPNLYWYRQAAGRGLQLLFYSVGIGQISSEVPQNLSASRPQDRQFILSSKKLLLSDSGFYLCAWGRQGETQYFGPGTRLLVL.